One and the same sample provided the 8 T cell receptor beta chains below, sequenced in a study of T cell repertoires in cytomegalovirus infection. Each CDR3 protein gets one entry after TCRdb re-called the reads with MiXCR. This sample has approximately 700,000 distinct CDR3 sequences, with roughly a third found just once. The sample comprised PBMCs. Receptors originate from a human donor in good health (CMV status not recorded). Some clones in this sample may be carry-over from other donors' samples.

V is TRBV25-1 and J is TRBJ2-3; 10 nucleotides agree with TRBD2. The junction had 17 bases not matched to a gene; V was cut back by 6 bases and J by 2 bases. The CDR3 covers 19 residues. Germline CDR1 reads MGHDK; CDR2 reads SYGVNS. DNA of the CDR3: TGTGCCAGCAGAGGTTTAGGACTAGCGGACGGCGCTTACACAGATACGCAGTATTTT. This translates into CASRGLGLADGAYTDTQYF. Together with reference TRBV25-1 and TRBJ2-3, the CDR3 gives the full variable domain: EADIYQTPRYLVIGTGKKITLECSQTMGHDKMYWYQQDPGMELHLIHYSYGVNSTEKGDLSSESTVSRIRTEHFPLTLESARPSHTSQYLCASRGLGLADGAYTDTQYFGPGTRLTVL.

This clonotype showed up many times. V usage is TRBV7-9 and J usage is TRBJ1-4; D unresolved. The V end lost 2 bases, the J end lost 6 bases, and 13 bases lay between the germline ends. Germline loops: CDR1 SEHNR, CDR2 FQNEAQ (reference sequence). The CDR3 totals 15 residues. The CDR3: CASSLLPGRDEKLFF. Written as DNA, the CDR3 is TGTGCCAGCAGCTTACTCCCGGGGAGGGATGAAAAACTGTTTTTT.

This rearrangement joins TRBV7-2 to TRBJ1-1, with D perhaps matching TRBD1 (6 bases). V shed 5 bases and J shed 7 bases, with 14 bases lying between them. CDR3 size: 13 residues. CDR1 is SGHTA and CDR2 is FQGNSA in the germline V gene. CDR3 sequence reads: CASSPRGQNEAFF. CDR3 nucleotide sequence: TGTGCCAGCAGCCCGCGGGGGCAAAATGAAGCTTTCTTT. Filled out from reference TRBV7-2 and TRBJ1-1, the complete variable domain reads GAGVSQSPSNKVTEKGKDVELRCDPISGHTALYWYRQSLGQGLEFLIYFQGNSAPDKSGLPSDRFSAERTGGSVSTLTIQRTQQEDSAVYLCASSPRGQNEAFFGQGTRLTVV.

This clonotype was found many times. This chain joins TRBV7-2 and TRBJ2-1, with D uncertain. The germline V gene encodes CDR1 SGHTA and CDR2 FQGNSA. Trimming removed 4 bases at V and 1 base at J, with 5 bases between. This CDR3 comprises 13 residues. The CDR3 region is CASSSLSYNEQFF. CDR3 nucleotide sequence: TGTGCCAGCAGCTCTCTTTCCTACAATGAGCAGTTCTTC.

V usage is TRBV7-8 and J usage is TRBJ2-5; TRBD2 agrees at 9 bases. V was clipped by 3 bases and J by 1 base; unmatched bases: 3. Per the germline V gene, CDR1 is SGHVS and CDR2 is FQNEAQ. The length of the CDR3 is 15 residues. The CDR3 DNA sequence: TGTGCCAGCAGCTTTAGCGGGGGTGCCCAAGAGACCCAGTACTTC. This sequence encodes CASSFSGGAQETQYF.

The chain is built from TRBV6-5 and TRBJ2-1, with a tentative D call TRBD2 (6 bases). The CDR3 contains 13 residues. Per the germline V gene, CDR1 is MNHEY and CDR2 is SVGAGI. Trimming pared 2 bases from V and 7 bases from J, leaving 9 bases between. The CDR3 reads CASSYRRENEQFF. In DNA form, the CDR3 reads TGTGCCAGCAGTTACCGTCGGGAGAATGAGCAGTTCTTC.

J is TRBJ2-6 and V is TRBV20-1, with TRBD1 as a possible D gene (5 bases). The CDR3 loop spans 17 amino acids. V lost 5 bases and J lost 2, with 19 bases in between. Germline V gives CDR1 DFQATT, CDR2 SNEGSKA (reference sequence). Written as DNA, the CDR3 is TGCAGTGCTTTTACAGGCAGAAGGGAACCTGGGGCCAACGTCCTGACTTTC. Protein product: CSAFTGRREPGANVLTF.

This clonotype was observed a handful of times. This CDR3 is CASRPESSGANVLTF. The CDR3 DNA sequence: TGTGCCAGCAGGCCAGAAAGCTCTGGGGCCAACGTCCTGACTTTC. This chain uses TRBV6-1 with TRBJ2-6; D remains ambiguous. Germline V gene lookup returns CDR1 MNHNS and CDR2 SASEGT. The CDR3 is made up of 15 amino acids. V dropped 6 bases and J dropped 0 bases, with 9 bases sitting between them.